The next 20 T cell receptor beta chains were all read from a single sample in a study of shared clonotypes between healthy human individuals (dated by TCRdb to the early 2020s). Libraries were built with the immunoSEQ multiplex PCR assay. TCRdb carries this immuneACCESS record with in-frame sequences only. Its versions omit some clonotypes, under half of them owing to an unresolved V gene in the studies checked, with the rest unexplained. This sample comprises 900,000 to 1,200,000 clones, more than 75% of them detected only once. Roughly 0.62% of the sample is taken by the ten largest. The sequenced sample was memory CD4+ T cells from PBMCs. The cell subset or site label here, explained by the study, means: CD45RA-negative fraction. These receptors were obtained from a man in his late teens or twenties in good health. Some clones in this sample may be carry-over from other donors' samples.

The rearrangement links TRBV28 to TRBJ2-7; 7 bases line up with TRBD2. J lost 4 bases, V lost 6 bases, and 6 bases had no gene match. Germline V gene data show CDR1 as MDHEN and CDR2 as SYDVKM. The CDR3 covers 13 residues. The DNA for the CDR3 is TGTGCCAGCAGGGTTGCTAGCGGATACGAGCAGTACTTC. It specifies CASRVASGYEQYF.

This clone was detected a few times. V is TRBV2 and J is TRBJ1-4, with D tentatively TRBD1 (5 bases). With 5 bases removed from V and 10 bases from J, the gap between germline ends came to 14 bases. From germline, CDR1 is SNHLY and CDR2 FYNNEI. The CDR3 consists of 13 residues. CDR3 loop: CASSNGFGAKLFF. CDR3 sequence (DNA): TGTGCCAGCAGTAACGGATTCGGGGCAAAACTGTTTTTT.

V usage is TRBV19 and J usage is TRBJ2-4, with D unclear. Germline lookup yields CDR1 LNHDA and CDR2 SQIVND (reference sequence). This CDR3 has 13 residues. Deletions cut 1 base from V and 0 bases from J, with 1 base between. The CDR3 DNA reads as TGTGCCAGTAGTATAGTAGCCAAAAACATTCAGTACTTC. Protein sequence: CASSIVAKNIQYF.

The V and J genes are TRBV2 and TRBJ2-2, with 10 bases identical to TRBD1. The CDR3 runs to 15 residues. Germline CDR1 and CDR2: SNHLY and FYNNEI. Trimming removed 6 bases from V and 5 bases from J; junction bases left unmatched: 6. For the CDR3, the DNA is TGTGCCAGCAGGATTCCGGGACAGGGGACCGGGGAGCTGTTTTTT. Its translation: CASRIPGQGTGELFF.

The chain links TRBV4-3 to TRBJ2-7; TRBD2 matches at 8 bases. Germline loops: CDR1 LGHNA, CDR2 YSLEER. With V trimmed by 1 base and J by 2 bases, 7 bases remained unmatched. The CDR3 has 16 residues. The CDR3 loop reads CASSQALAGSTYEQYF. DNA for the CDR3: TGCGCCAGCAGCCAAGCCTTAGCGGGGAGCACCTACGAGCAGTACTTC.

The gene calls are TRBV2 and TRBJ2-1; the match to TRBD2 covers 10 bases. The CDR3 has 16 amino acids. V was clipped by 9 bases and J by 2 bases; unmatched bases: 10. The V gene's germline CDR1 is SNHLY and CDR2 FYNNEI. CDR3 nucleotides: TGTGCCAGGGACTCTATACTAGCGGGAACCTACAATGAGCAGTTCTTC. Its translation is CARDSILAGTYNEQFF.

The genes are TRBV4-2 and TRBJ1-2; the match to TRBD1 covers 7 bases. J was trimmed by 5 bases and V by 0 bases; bases with no gene match: 6. CDR3 length: 15 residues. Per germline, CDR1 LGHNA and CDR2 YNFKEQ. CDR3 amino acids: CASSQDGQAAYGYTF. CDR3 DNA sequence: TGTGCCAGCAGCCAAGATGGACAGGCAGCATATGGCTACACCTTC.

The J gene is TRBJ2-7, the V gene TRBV21-1; the table gives TRBD1 as D, unverified against the DNA. TRBV21-1 is a known pseudogene. CDR3 length equals 9 residues. The DNA for the CDR3 is TGTGCCATTACAAGAGAGCAGTACTTC. It is translated as CAITREQYF.

Turning to this clone: Other DNA variants within this sample encode the same CDR3. The rearrangement joins TRBV9 to TRBJ2-5; no firm D call. In germline, CDR1 is SGDLS, CDR2 YYNGEE. The germline V and J ends were trimmed by 1 base and 2 bases, with 6 bases remaining between them. This CDR3 has 13 amino acids. The CDR3: CASSVRAQETQYF. The CDR3, as DNA: TGTGCCAGCAGCGTAAGGGCACAAGAGACCCAGTACTTC.

The rearrangement joins TRBV27 to TRBJ1-2; the match to TRBD1 covers 11 bases. Germline lookup yields CDR1 MNHEY and CDR2 SMNVEV (reference sequence). With 4 bases clipped from V and 6 bases from J, the junction kept 16 bases outside the gene matches. The CDR3 consists of 18 residues. DNA for the CDR3: TGTGCCAGCAGTTCACCTTCTCGGACAGGGGGCAGGTTTCATGGCTACACCTTC. This translates into CASSSPSRTGGRFHGYTF.

The rearrangement uses TRBV5-1 and TRBJ2-3; D may match TRBD1 or TRBD2 (5 bases each). V gave up 1 base and J gave up 0 bases, with 12 bases separating them. The germline CDR1 and CDR2 sequences are SGHRS and YFSETQ. The CDR3 sequence is 16 residues long. Here the CDR3 reads CASSLPDGDSTDTQYF. In nucleotides, the CDR3 is TGCGCCAGCAGCTTGCCTGACGGGGACAGCACAGATACGCAGTATTTT.

This rearrangement joins TRBV6-1 to TRBJ2-1; possibly TRBD2 for D (5 bases). The CDR3 spans 13 residues. Germline-derived CDR1 and CDR2 are MNHNS and SASEGT. With 1 base removed from V and 7 bases from J, the gap between germline ends came to 8 bases. The CDR3 DNA follows: TGTGCCAGCAGTGAAGGGAGGAGTAATGAGCAGTTCTTC. Translating gives CASSEGRSNEQFF.

This chain links TRBV5-4 with TRBJ2-7; TRBD2 agrees at 7 bases. The CDR3 loop spans 15 amino acids. The V gene end was trimmed by 4 bases and the J gene end by 0 bases; junction bases not matched to a gene: 7. CDR1 and CDR2 (germline): SGHNT, YYREEE (reference sequence). The CDR3 region has the DNA TGTGCCAGCAGCGGGAGCGGGGCGGGCTCCTACGAGCAGTACTTC. This sequence encodes CASSGSGAGSYEQYF.

The chain has TRBV19 and TRBJ1-2; no definite D call. Per germline, CDR1 LNHDA and CDR2 SQIVND (reference sequence). The CDR3 extends over 13 amino acids. Trimming shortened V by 5 bases and J by 4 bases, and 11 bases separated the two germline ends. The CDR3 DNA follows: TGTGCCAGTAGTGCTGGAGGGCCCTATGGCTACACCTTC. Its translation: CASSAGGPYGYTF. The variable domain in full, completed from reference TRBV19 and TRBJ1-2, reads DGGITQSPKYLFRKEGQNVTLSCEQNLNHDAMYWYRQDPGQGLRLIYYSQIVNDFQKGDIAEGYSVSREKKESFPLTVTSAQKNPTAFYLCASSAGGPYGYTFGSGTRLTVV.

This chain uses TRBV5-1 with TRBJ2-2; TRBD2 aligns across 10 bases. CDR1 and CDR2 from the germline V gene are SGHRS and YFSETQ. The CDR3 totals 18 residues. Trimming removed 1 base from V and 1 base from J; junction bases left unmatched: 7. The CDR3: CASSLRLAGAVNTGELFF. The CDR3 DNA follows: TGCGCCAGCAGCTTGCGGCTAGCGGGAGCGGTGAACACCGGGGAGCTGTTTTTT.

This clone was found many times. Other DNA sequences of this sample code for an identical CDR3. The chain is built from TRBV5-8 and TRBJ1-5; D is undetermined. V gave up 4 bases and J gave up 0 bases, with 11 bases separating them. Germline CDR1 and CDR2: SGHTS and YDEGEE. This CDR3 is built from 15 residues. The CDR3 is CASSPGLLSNQPQHF. Here the CDR3 DNA reads TGTGCCAGCAGCCCGGGTCTCCTTAGCAATCAGCCCCAGCATTTT.

This chain uses TRBV7-2 with TRBJ1-1, with TRBD1 identical over 8 bases. Germline trimming cut 5 bases from V and 4 bases from J; bases unmatched to any gene: 3. Per germline, CDR1 SGHTA and CDR2 FQGNSA. CDR3 length equals 13 residues. The CDR3 is CASSTTGGTEAFF. The DNA for the CDR3 is TGTGCCAGCAGCACCACAGGGGGCACTGAAGCTTTCTTT.

This clone was observed once. The genes are TRBV9 and TRBJ2-3, with D perhaps matching TRBD1 (6 bases). This CDR3 has 16 amino acids. Germline loops: CDR1 SGDLS, CDR2 YYNGEE. Trimming stripped 0 bases from V and 0 bases from J, with 11 bases between. DNA for the CDR3: TGTGCCAGCAGCGTAGCTGGGGGCGCTAGCACAGATACGCAGTATTTT. Its translation: CASSVAGGASTDTQYF. Full variable domain (outside the CDR3, taken from reference TRBV9 and TRBJ2-3): DSGVTQTPKHLITATGQRVTLRCSPRSGDLSVYWYQQSLDQGLQFLIQYYNGEERAKGNILERFSAQQFPDLHSELNLSSLELGDSALYFCASSVAGGASTDTQYFGPGTRLTVL.

This chain connects TRBV7-6 to TRBJ2-7; D call uncertain. The CDR3 totals 15 residues. V lost 1 base to trimming and J lost 1 base, with 11 bases between them. In germline, CDR1 is SGHVS, CDR2 FNYEAQ. This CDR3 is CASSLEGASSYEQYF. CDR3 bases: TGTGCCAGCAGCTTAGAGGGCGCGTCTTCCTACGAGCAGTACTTC.

This chain connects TRBV7-6 to TRBJ2-7; D ambiguous. In germline, CDR1 is SGHVS, CDR2 FNYEAQ. The CDR3 runs to 13 residues. V lost 5 bases to trimming and J lost 7 bases, with 15 bases between them. The CDR3 DNA reads TGTGCCAGCAGCGCAGAGGTGGGTGGGGAGCAGTACTTC. This sequence encodes CASSAEVGGEQYF.